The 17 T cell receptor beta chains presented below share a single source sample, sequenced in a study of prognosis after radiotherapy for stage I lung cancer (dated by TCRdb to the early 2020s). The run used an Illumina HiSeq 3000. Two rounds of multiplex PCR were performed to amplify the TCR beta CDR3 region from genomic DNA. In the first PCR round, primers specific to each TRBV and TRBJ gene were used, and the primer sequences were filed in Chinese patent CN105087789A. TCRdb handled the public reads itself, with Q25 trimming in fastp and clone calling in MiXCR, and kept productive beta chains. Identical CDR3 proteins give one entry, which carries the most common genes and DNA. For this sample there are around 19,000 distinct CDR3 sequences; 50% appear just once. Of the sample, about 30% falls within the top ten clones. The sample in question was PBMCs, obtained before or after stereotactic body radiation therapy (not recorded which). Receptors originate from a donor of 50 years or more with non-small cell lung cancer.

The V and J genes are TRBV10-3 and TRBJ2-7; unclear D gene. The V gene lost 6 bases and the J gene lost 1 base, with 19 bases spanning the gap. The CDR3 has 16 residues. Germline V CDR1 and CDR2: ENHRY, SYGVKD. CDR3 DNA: TGTGCCATCAGCAATATGACATGGGATCAATCCTACGAGCAGTACTTC. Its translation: CAISNMTWDQSYEQYF.

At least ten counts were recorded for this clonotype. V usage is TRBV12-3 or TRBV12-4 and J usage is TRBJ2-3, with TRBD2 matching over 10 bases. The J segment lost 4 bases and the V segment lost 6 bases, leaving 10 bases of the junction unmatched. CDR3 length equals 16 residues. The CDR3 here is CASRKLAGLHADTQYF. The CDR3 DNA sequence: TGTGCCAGCAGGAAACTAGCGGGGCTGCACGCAGATACGCAGTATTTT.

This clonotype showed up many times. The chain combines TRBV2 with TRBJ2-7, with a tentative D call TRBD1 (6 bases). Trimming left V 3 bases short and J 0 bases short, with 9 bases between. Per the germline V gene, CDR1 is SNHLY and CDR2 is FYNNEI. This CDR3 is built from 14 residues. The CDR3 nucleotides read TGTGCCAGCAGTGATGGACAGCCCTCCTACGAGCAGTACTTC. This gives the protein CASSDGQPSYEQYF.

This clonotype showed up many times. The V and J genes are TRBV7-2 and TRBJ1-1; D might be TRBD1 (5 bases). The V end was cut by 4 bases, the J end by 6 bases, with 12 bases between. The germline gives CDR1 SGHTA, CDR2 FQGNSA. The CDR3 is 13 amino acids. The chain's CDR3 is CASSSQPGPEAFF. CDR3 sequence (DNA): TGTGCCAGCAGCTCTCAACCGGGGCCTGAAGCTTTCTTT.

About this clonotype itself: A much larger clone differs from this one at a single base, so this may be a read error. CDR3 sequence: CASSAVETDTRYF. CDR3 coding DNA: TGTGCCAGCAGTGCGGTCGAAACAGATACGCGGTATTTT. The chain is built from TRBV6-4 and TRBJ2-3; D call uncertain. The germline V gene has CDR1 MRHNA and CDR2 SNTAGT. The length of the CDR3 is 13 residues.

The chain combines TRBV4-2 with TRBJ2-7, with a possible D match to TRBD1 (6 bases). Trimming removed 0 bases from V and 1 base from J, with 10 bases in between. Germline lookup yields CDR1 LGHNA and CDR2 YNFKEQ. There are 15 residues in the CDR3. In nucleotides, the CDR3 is TGTGCCAGCAGCCAAGACAGGGGTAGGTCCTACGAGCAGTACTTC. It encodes CASSQDRGRSYEQYF.

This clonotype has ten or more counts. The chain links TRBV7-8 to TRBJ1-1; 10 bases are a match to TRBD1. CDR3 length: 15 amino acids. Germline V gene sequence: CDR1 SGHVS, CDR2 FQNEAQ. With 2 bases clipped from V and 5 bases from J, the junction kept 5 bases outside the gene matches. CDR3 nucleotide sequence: TGTGCCAGCAGCTTAATCGGACAGGGGGGAACTGAAGCTTTCTTT. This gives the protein CASSLIGQGGTEAFF.

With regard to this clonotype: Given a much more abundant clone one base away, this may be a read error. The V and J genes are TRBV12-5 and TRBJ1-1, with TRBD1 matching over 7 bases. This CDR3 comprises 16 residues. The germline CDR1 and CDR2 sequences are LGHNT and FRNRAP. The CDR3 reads CDSGPAPGTAILEAFF. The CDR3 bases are TGTGATAGTGGCCCAGCCCCAGGGACAGCGATCTTGGAAGCTTTCTTT.

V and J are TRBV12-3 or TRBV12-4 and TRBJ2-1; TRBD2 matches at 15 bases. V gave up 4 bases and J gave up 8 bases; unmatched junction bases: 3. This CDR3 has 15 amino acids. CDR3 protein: CASSYRTSGGDEQFF. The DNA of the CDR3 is TGTGCCAGCAGTTACCGGACTAGCGGGGGGGATGAGCAGTTCTTC.

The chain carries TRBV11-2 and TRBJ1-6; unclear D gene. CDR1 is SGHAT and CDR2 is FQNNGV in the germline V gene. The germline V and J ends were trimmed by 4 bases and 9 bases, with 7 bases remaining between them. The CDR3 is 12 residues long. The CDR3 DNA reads TGTGCCAGCAGCTACCAGAGTTCACCCCTCCACTTT. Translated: CASSYQSSPLHF.

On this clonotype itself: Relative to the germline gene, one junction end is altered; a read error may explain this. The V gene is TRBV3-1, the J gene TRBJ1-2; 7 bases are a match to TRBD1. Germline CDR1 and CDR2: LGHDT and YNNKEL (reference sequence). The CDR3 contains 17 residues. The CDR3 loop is CASSQWTGTVGRYVYTF. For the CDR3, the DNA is TGTGCCAGCAGCCAATGGACCGGGACAGTGGGTAGATATGTCTACACCTTC.

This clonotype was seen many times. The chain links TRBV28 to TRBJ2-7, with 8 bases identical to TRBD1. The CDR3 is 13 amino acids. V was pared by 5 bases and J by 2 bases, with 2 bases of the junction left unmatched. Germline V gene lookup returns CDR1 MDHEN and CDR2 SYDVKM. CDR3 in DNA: TGTGCCAGCAGTGACAGGGGACCCTACGAGCAGTACTTC. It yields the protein CASSDRGPYEQYF.

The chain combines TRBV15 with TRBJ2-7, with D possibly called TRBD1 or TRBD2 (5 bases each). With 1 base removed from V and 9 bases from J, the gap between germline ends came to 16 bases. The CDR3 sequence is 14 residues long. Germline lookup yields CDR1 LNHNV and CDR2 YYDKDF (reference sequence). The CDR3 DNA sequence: TGTGCCACCAGCAGAGTCGGGGCCCAAGGAGGGCAGTACTTC. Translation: CATSRVGAQGGQYF.

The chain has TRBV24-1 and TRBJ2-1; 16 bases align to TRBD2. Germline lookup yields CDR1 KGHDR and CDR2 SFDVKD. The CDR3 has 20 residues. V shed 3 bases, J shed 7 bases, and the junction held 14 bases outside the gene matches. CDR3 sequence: CATSDPGLAGGTGLINEQFF. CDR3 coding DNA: TGTGCCACCAGTGATCCGGGACTAGCGGGAGGGACAGGGTTGATAAATGAGCAGTTCTTC.

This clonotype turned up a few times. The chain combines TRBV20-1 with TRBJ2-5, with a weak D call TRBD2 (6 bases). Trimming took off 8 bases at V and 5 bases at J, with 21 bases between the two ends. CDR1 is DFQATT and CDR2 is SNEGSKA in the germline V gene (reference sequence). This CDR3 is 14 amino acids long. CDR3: CSSWTGVLPETQYF. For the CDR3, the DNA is TGCAGTTCTTGGACGGGAGTCCTCCCGGAGACCCAGTACTTC.

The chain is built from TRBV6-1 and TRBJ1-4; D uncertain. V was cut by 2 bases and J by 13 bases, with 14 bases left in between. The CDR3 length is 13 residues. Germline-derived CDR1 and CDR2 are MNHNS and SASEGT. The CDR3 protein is CASSEMPSGRLFF. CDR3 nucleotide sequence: TGTGCCAGCAGTGAAATGCCGAGCGGCAGACTGTTTTTT.

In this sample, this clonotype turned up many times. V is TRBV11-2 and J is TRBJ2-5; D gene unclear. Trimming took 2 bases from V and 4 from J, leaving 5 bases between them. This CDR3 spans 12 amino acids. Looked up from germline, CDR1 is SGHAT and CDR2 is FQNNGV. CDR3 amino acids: CASSLSGETQYF. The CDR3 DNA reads TGTGCCAGCAGCTTATCGGGAGAGACCCAGTACTTC.